This section outlines one T cell receptor beta chain sequence together with its context. The CDR3 has 17 amino acids. The germline V gene has CDR1 KGHSH and CDR2 LQKENI. V was trimmed by 3 bases and J by 5 bases, leaving 19 bases between them. TCRdb's table, derived via immunoSEQ multiplex PCR, lists solely in-frame clones and lacks some. This sample has roughly 2,300,000 clones, with roughly 90% found just once. Recent acute infections and vaccinations were absent in the healthy HIV-negative adult donors. This entry comes from a study of shared clonotypes between healthy human individuals. Sequencing used naive CD4+ T cells from PBMCs. The subset denotes: CD45RA+ positively selected. This receptor was obtained from a man aged 18 to 29 in good health. Some clones in this sample may be carry-over from other donors' samples. The V and J genes are TRBV18 and TRBJ2-2, with a possible D match to TRBD2 (6 bases). The CDR3 DNA is TGTGCCAGCTCACCGTATACGGCGGGATCGCTTACCGGGGAGCTGTTTTTT. Translation gives CASSPYTAGSLTGELFF.